These 28 T cell receptor beta chains were sequenced from one sample in a study of T cell responses to AZD1222 COVID-19 vaccine. Sequencing used immunoSEQ multiplex PCR; TCRdb keeps in-frame clones, though not all of them. The table includes about 70,000 clones, about four fifths detected once. The sample in question was peripheral blood, obtained 28 days after the second AZD1222 dose. The source of these receptors is an adult who received the AZD1222 COVID-19 vaccine.

The rearrangement joins TRBV3-1 (or the pseudogene TRBV3-2) to TRBJ2-7; possible D gene TRBD1, 6 bases. CDR3 length equals 15 residues. CDR1 and CDR2 (germline): LGHDT, YNNKEL (reference sequence). V shed 8 bases and J shed 4 bases, with 21 bases lying between them. In DNA, the CDR3 is TGTGCCAGCTCTTTCGGGACACCAGGTTTATACGAGCAGTACTTC. Protein product: CASSFGTPGLYEQYF.

The rearrangement uses TRBV19 and TRBJ2-3; D remains unclear. The germline CDR1 and CDR2 sequences are LNHDA and SQIVND (reference sequence). The CDR3 has 13 residues. V lost 5 bases, J lost 5 bases, and 11 bases lay in between. The CDR3 DNA follows: TGTGCCAGTAGTGCGGTGGGCAGAGATACGCAGTATTTT. Protein product: CASSAVGRDTQYF. The variable domain in full, with the rest retrieved from reference TRBV19 and TRBJ2-3, is DGGITQSPKYLFRKEGQNVTLSCEQNLNHDAMYWYRQDPGQGLRLIYYSQIVNDFQKGDIAEGYSVSREKKESFPLTVTSAQKNPTAFYLCASSAVGRDTQYFGPGTRLTVL.

The sample holds one count of this clone. The chain employs TRBV5-1 and TRBJ1-4; possible D gene TRBD1, 5 bases. The CDR3 sequence is 14 residues long. Germline V gene lookup returns CDR1 SGHRS and CDR2 YFSETQ. Trimming took off 5 bases at V and 8 bases at J, with 16 bases between the two ends. Written as DNA, the CDR3 is TGCGCCAGCAGGCCCGGACCGCAGGGAGAAAAACTGTTTTTT. Translating it yields CASRPGPQGEKLFF.

The chain links TRBV5-1 to TRBJ1-3, with a weak D call TRBD1 (6 bases). V gave up 2 bases and J gave up 2 bases, with 8 bases separating them. This CDR3 spans 14 amino acids. The germline gives CDR1 SGHRS, CDR2 YFSETQ. The CDR3 DNA follows: TGCGCCAGCAGCTTCACAGGGACTGGAAACACCATATATTTT. It yields the protein CASSFTGTGNTIYF.

The gene calls are TRBV5-1 and TRBJ1-2, with TRBD1 matching over 8 bases. Unmatched junction bases numbered 9, after V lost 4 bases and J lost 4 bases. The CDR3 runs to 15 residues. Germline CDR1 SGHRS, CDR2 YFSETQ. For the CDR3, the DNA is TGCGCCAGCAGCAGCGACAGGGGTTTGGGCTATGGCTACACCTTC. Protein sequence: CASSSDRGLGYGYTF.

Worth noting for this clone: Other DNA sequences in the same sample also yield this CDR3. CDR3 residues: CASSLVVNTEAFF. The CDR3 DNA reads TGTGCCAGCAGCTTGGTAGTTAACACTGAAGCTTTCTTT. The V gene is TRBV5-4, the J gene TRBJ1-1; D is unresolved. In germline, CDR1 is SGHNT, CDR2 YYREEE (reference sequence). With 0 bases removed from V and 2 bases from J, the gap between germline ends came to 5 bases. CDR3 size: 13 residues.

The chain couples TRBV28 to TRBJ1-6; a weak D match, TRBD1 (6 bases). The germline CDR1 and CDR2 sequences are MDHEN and SYDVKM. V was pared by 5 bases and J by 4 bases, with 18 bases between. The CDR3 length is 17 residues. CDR3 DNA sequence: TGTGCCAGCAGTCGACCGGACAGCCTGGTTTATAATTCACCCCTCCACTTT. This translates into CASSRPDSLVYNSPLHF.

This clone was seen only a few times. CDR3 sequence: CASSPDGLYGYTF. Here the CDR3 DNA reads TGTGCCAGCAGCCCGGACGGCCTGTATGGCTACACCTTC. The rearrangement joins TRBV7-9 to TRBJ1-2; no clear D. Trimming pared 5 bases from V and 5 bases from J, leaving 12 bases between. Per the germline V gene, CDR1 is SEHNR and CDR2 is FQNEAQ (reference sequence). The CDR3 extends over 13 amino acids.

This rearrangement joins TRBV5-8 to TRBJ2-3, with D maybe TRBD1 (5 bases). This CDR3 comprises 14 residues. With 5 bases removed from V and 0 bases from J, the gap between germline ends came to 10 bases. Germline lookup yields CDR1 SGHTS and CDR2 YDEGEE. The CDR3, as DNA: TGTGCCAGCAGATACAGGAGAAGCACAGATACGCAGTATTTT. Encoded protein: CASRYRRSTDTQYF. The full variable domain, in which reference TRBV5-8 and TRBJ2-3 provide the parts outside the CDR3, is EAGVTQSPTHLIKTRGQQATLRCSPISGHTSVYWYQQALGLGLQFLLWYDEGEERNRGNFPPRFSGRQFPNYSSELNVNALELEDSALYLCASRYRRSTDTQYFGPGTRLTVL.

The V and J genes are TRBV6-5 and TRBJ1-6, with D perhaps matching TRBD1 (6 bases). The CDR3 length is 14 residues. Germline V gives CDR1 MNHEY, CDR2 SVGAGI. The ends were cut back, 5 bases at V and 9 bases at J, with 14 bases in the middle. The CDR3 sequence: CASSTPGAPSPLHF. The CDR3, as DNA: TGTGCCAGCAGTACCCCGGGGGCGCCTTCACCCCTCCACTTT.

V usage is TRBV11-2 and J usage is TRBJ1-2; D gene unclear. From germline, CDR1 is SGHAT and CDR2 FQNNGV. This CDR3 has 18 residues. V was clipped by 4 bases and J by 4 bases, with 25 bases between them. This chain's CDR3 is CASSSTEGPVVVGYGYTF. The CDR3 nucleotides read TGTGCCAGCAGCTCCACAGAAGGGCCGGTAGTGGTTGGCTATGGCTACACCTTC.

The chain couples TRBV15 to TRBJ2-1; the D is unclear. CDR1 is LNHNV, CDR2 YYDKDF, per germline (reference sequence). This CDR3 contains 17 residues. The V and J ends lost 2 bases and 8 bases respectively, with 22 bases between them. CDR3 loop: CATSRTTGNLGWDEQFF. CDR3 sequence (DNA): TGTGCCACCAGCAGAACTACCGGTAACTTGGGGTGGGATGAGCAGTTCTTC.

V is TRBV4-2 and J is TRBJ2-2; TRBD2 matches at 8 bases. Germline V gene data show CDR1 as LGHNA and CDR2 as YNFKEQ. This CDR3 comprises 15 residues. With V trimmed by 4 bases and J by 7 bases, 8 bases remained unmatched. CDR3 in amino acids: CASSPRRGVVGELFF. Here the CDR3 DNA reads TGTGCCAGCAGCCCACGGCGGGGGGTAGTCGGGGAGCTGTTTTTT.

CDR3 sequence: CASSHGPAAGAQHF. The CDR3 DNA reads TGTGCCAGCAGCCATGGGCCGGCGGCGGGGGCCCAGCATTTT. This chain connects TRBV3-1 (or the pseudogene TRBV3-2) to TRBJ1-5; perhaps TRBD1 as D (5 bases). This CDR3 comprises 14 residues. The germline CDR1 and CDR2 sequences are LGHDT and YNNKEL (reference sequence). Between the trimmed V and J ends, which lost 3 bases and 11 bases, there was a span of 17 bases.

The rearrangement joins TRBV4-2 to TRBJ1-1; 7 bases line up with TRBD1. Germline loops: CDR1 LGHNA, CDR2 YNFKEQ. V lost 2 bases to trimming and J lost 7 bases; unmatched junction nucleotides: 7. The CDR3 is 14 amino acids. In nucleotides, the CDR3 is TGTGCCAGCAGCCAACCCGGGACAGCCGGTGAAGCTTTCTTT. Protein: CASSQPGTAGEAFF.

The V and J genes are TRBV4-3 and TRBJ1-2; 8 nucleotides match TRBD1. The CDR3 has 18 amino acids. Losses at the gene ends were 1 base for V and 4 bases for J; bases not matched to a gene: 14. Per germline, CDR1 LGHNA and CDR2 YSLEER. CDR3 sequence reads: CASSQGPSGQGLSYGYTF. Here the CDR3 DNA reads TGCGCCAGCAGCCAAGGGCCTAGTGGACAGGGCCTCTCCTATGGCTACACCTTC.

The chain uses TRBV5-6 and TRBJ1-1; D is uncertain. CDR1 is SGHDT and CDR2 is YYEEEE in the germline V gene. The CDR3 loop spans 12 amino acids. Between the trimmed V and J ends, which lost 1 base and 6 bases, there was a span of 7 bases. CDR3 region: CASSLFQSEAFF. As DNA, the CDR3 is TGTGCCAGCAGCTTGTTTCAGTCTGAAGCTTTCTTT.

This CDR3 is CATSREGISYEQYF. The CDR3 coding sequence is TGTGCCACCAGCAGAGAAGGGATCTCCTACGAGCAGTACTTC. The rearrangement joins TRBV15 to TRBJ2-7; D is unresolved. V was pared by 0 bases and J by 0 bases, with 6 bases between. The germline V gene has CDR1 LNHNV and CDR2 YYDKDF (reference sequence). The CDR3 totals 14 residues.

V gene TRBV2 combines with J gene TRBJ1-2; 9 bases match TRBD1. The CDR3 runs to 16 residues. Losses at the gene ends were 7 bases for V and 7 bases for J; bases not matched to a gene: 16. Germline values: CDR1 SNHLY, CDR2 FYNNEI. The CDR3 here is CASTRVLDRGKGGYTF. CDR3 DNA: TGTGCCAGCACGAGAGTTTTGGACAGGGGCAAGGGTGGCTACACCTTC.

This rearrangement joins TRBV11-2 to TRBJ2-3; D unresolved. The CDR3 runs 12 residues. Germline V gives CDR1 SGHAT, CDR2 FQNNGV. Trimming removed 1 base at V and 7 bases at J, with 6 bases between. The DNA of the CDR3 is TGTGCCAGCAGCTTAGTTTTGCATACGCAGTATTTT. Protein: CASSLVLHTQYF. The entire variable domain, with the rest obtained from reference TRBV11-2 and TRBJ2-3, is as follows: EAGVAQSPRYKIIEKRQSVAFWCNPISGHATLYWYQQILGQGPKLLIQFQNNGVVDDSQLPKDRFSAERLKGVDSTLKIQPAKLEDSAVYLCASSLVLHTQYFGPGTRLTVL.

The genes are TRBV5-4 and TRBJ1-1; 7 bases are a match to TRBD1. The ends lost 1 base at V and 1 base at J; junction bases unmatched: 7. CDR1 is SGHNT, CDR2 YYREEE, per germline (reference sequence). CDR3 length: 16 amino acids. The CDR3 is CASSLILTGRNTEAFF. CDR3 DNA: TGTGCCAGCAGCTTGATCCTGACAGGGAGGAACACTGAAGCTTTCTTT.

V is TRBV7-7 and J is TRBJ1-6, with D tentatively TRBD1 (5 bases). The CDR3 has 18 residues. V was cut by 0 bases and J by 11 bases, with 23 bases left in between. The germline V gene has CDR1 SSHAT and CDR2 FNYEAQ (reference sequence). The CDR3 DNA reads TGTGCCAGCAGCTTAGCGGTGGCACGCAGGGAAAAGGACGCACCCCTCCACTTT. The encoded protein is CASSLAVARREKDAPLHF.

This chain links TRBV10-3 with TRBJ2-1; D is unresolved. The V end was cut by 2 bases, the J end by 4 bases, with 9 bases between. The CDR3 runs to 14 residues. Germline loops: CDR1 ENHRY, CDR2 SYGVKD. The CDR3 loop reads CAISEGGGYNEQFF. The CDR3 DNA follows: TGTGCCATCAGTGAGGGCGGCGGATACAATGAGCAGTTCTTC.

The J gene is TRBJ1-1, the V gene TRBV15; TRBD1 is a possible D gene (6 bases). CDR1 and CDR2 (germline): LNHNV, YYDKDF (reference sequence). The length of the CDR3 is 14 residues. V lost 1 base and J 4 bases, leaving 10 bases between the germline ends. The CDR3 DNA reads as TGTGCCACCAGCAGAGCGGAGGGGGTCACTGAAGCTTTCTTT. Encoded protein: CATSRAEGVTEAFF.

This chain joins TRBV7-9 and TRBJ1-6, with D perhaps matching TRBD1 (5 bases). Trimming left V 5 bases short and J 15 bases short, with 14 bases between. The CDR3 totals 12 residues. Germline lookup yields CDR1 SEHNR and CDR2 FQNEAQ (reference sequence). The CDR3 coding sequence is TGTGCCAGCAGCCGGGGACTTCCCGACCTCCACTTT. Its translation is CASSRGLPDLHF.

The V gene is TRBV5-1, the J gene TRBJ2-2; D remains unclear. Germline-derived CDR1 and CDR2 are SGHRS and YFSETQ. The V end lost 4 bases, the J end lost 0 bases, and 10 bases lay between the germline ends. The CDR3 spans 15 residues. The CDR3 is CASSLGDTNTGELFF. Written as DNA, the CDR3 is TGCGCCAGCAGCCTTGGAGACACGAACACCGGGGAGCTGTTTTTT.

DNA of the CDR3: TGTGCCAGCAGTCAGGTGTACCCCTACGAGCAGTACTTC. This translates into CASSQVYPYEQYF. The rearrangement uses TRBV28 and TRBJ2-7; D not resolved. This CDR3 has 13 residues. Germline V gene lookup returns CDR1 MDHEN and CDR2 SYDVKM. The germline V and J ends were trimmed by 5 bases and 2 bases, with 10 bases remaining between them.

The gene calls are TRBV5-1 and TRBJ2-4, with D uncertain. CDR1 is SGHRS and CDR2 is YFSETQ in the germline V gene. V shed 0 bases and J shed 7 bases, with 5 bases lying between them. CDR3 size: 12 residues. The CDR3 sequence is CASSLVGNIQYF. CDR3 DNA sequence: TGCGCCAGCAGCTTGGTAGGGAACATTCAGTACTTC.